This T cell receptor beta chain was sequenced in a study of identical twins. General study points: Possibly, invariant MAIT and iNKT cells partly confounded zero-insertion analyses.

This clonotype has only a few counts. The antigen is undetermined. CDR3 length: 17 amino acids. V was shortened by 0 bases and J by 3 bases, with 15 bases between the two germline ends. Germline CDR1 and CDR2: MGHRA and YSYEKL. TCRdb processed the 5' RACE reads anew with MiXCR; each CDR3 protein has one entry. The sample holds approximately 630,000 distinct CDR3 sequences, 7.1% seen once. The same sample was also studied in work on yellow fever vaccine responses in identical twins.

This sequence originates from a woman under 30 in good health. The chain couples TRBV4-1 to TRBJ2-1; no clear D gene. What was sequenced was PBMCs. CDR3 DNA sequence: TGCGCCAGCAGCCAAGATCATAGGAGCTACCGCTACAATGAGCAGTTCTTC. It translates to CASSQDHRSYRYNEQFF.